Below are 17 T cell receptor beta chains sequenced from a single sample in a study of Ad26.COV2.S vaccination and SARS-CoV-2 variants. Treatment denoted: about 20 received Ad26.COV2.S at low or high dose, single or two shots; about 5 received placebo; per-sample allocation not given. The investigators took samples on day 63 after the first vaccine or placebo injection. Using immunoSEQ multiplex PCR, the repertoire was profiled, and TCRdb retains in-frame clones only, with some absent. The sample yields 440,000 or so clones, 89% seen once. The input for sequencing was peripheral blood, taken in a trial of Ad26.COV2.S vaccine versus placebo. The receptors stem from a person aged 18 to 59 who received the Ad26.COV2.S COVID-19 vaccine or a placebo.

This clone was recorded once. Here the CDR3 reads CASSQSYRGQLVYGYTF. CDR3 nucleotides: TGTGCCAGCAGTCAGTCGTACAGGGGGCAGCTAGTCTATGGCTACACCTTC. This rearrangement joins TRBV28 to TRBJ1-2; TRBD1 agrees at 9 bases. CDR3 length: 17 residues. Germline-derived CDR1 and CDR2 are MDHEN and SYDVKM. V trimming: 5 bases; J trimming: 4 bases; junction bases outside the gene matches: 14.

J is TRBJ1-2 and V is TRBV9; perhaps TRBD1 as D (6 bases). Trimming shortened V by 1 base and J by 5 bases, and 24 bases separated the two germline ends. There are 18 residues in the CDR3. CDR1 and CDR2 (germline): SGDLS, YYNGEE. The DNA of the CDR3 is TGTGCCAGCAGCGTAAATGTTTTAGATGAATCCAGGGGATATGGCTACACCTTC. This sequence encodes CASSVNVLDESRGYGYTF.

The V and J genes are TRBV4-1 and TRBJ2-7; D assignment may be TRBD1 or TRBD2 (6 bases each). The germline CDR1 and CDR2 sequences are MGHRA and YSYEKL. Between the trimmed V and J ends, which lost 3 bases and 2 bases, there was a span of 11 bases. The CDR3 runs to 14 residues. The CDR3 here is CASSQTGGPYEQYF. Here the CDR3 DNA reads TGCGCCAGCAGCCAGACAGGAGGGCCCTACGAGCAGTACTTC.

V and J are TRBV11-3 and TRBJ1-1, with 7 bases identical to TRBD1. CDR1 and CDR2 (germline): SGHNT, YENEEA. V shed 4 bases, J shed 7 bases, and the junction held 6 bases outside the gene matches. The CDR3 is 13 amino acids. CDR3 DNA sequence: TGTGCCAGCAGCTACAGACAGGGACTTGAAGCTTTCTTT. Protein: CASSYRQGLEAFF.

The chain combines TRBV2 with TRBJ1-2, with 8 bases matching TRBD1. CDR1 is SNHLY and CDR2 is FYNNEI in the germline V gene. After removal of 9 bases from V and 10 bases from J, the junction contained 7 bases not matched to a gene. The CDR3 is 11 amino acids. This chain's CDR3 is CASPRGLVYTF. The CDR3 DNA follows: TGTGCCAGTCCCAGGGGGCTGGTCTACACCTTC.

The chain is built from TRBV11-2 and TRBJ1-2; maybe TRBD1 (6 bases). CDR3 length: 15 amino acids. Germline-derived CDR1 and CDR2 are SGHAT and FQNNGV. Deletions cut 3 bases from V and 6 bases from J, with 17 bases between. CDR3 nucleotide sequence: TGTGCCAGCAGCTTGAGCCTATGGGGGGCTAATGGCTACACCTTC. This sequence encodes CASSLSLWGANGYTF.

The chain recombines TRBV7-9 with TRBJ1-1; D is unclear. The CDR3 loop spans 13 amino acids. Germline V gene data show CDR1 as SEHNR and CDR2 as FQNEAQ (reference sequence). V lost 4 bases, J lost 4 bases, and 10 bases lay in between. CDR3 sequence: CASSSYGSTEAFF. In DNA form, the CDR3 reads TGTGCCAGCAGCTCCTATGGTAGCACTGAAGCTTTCTTT.

This chain uses TRBV19 with TRBJ1-1; D gene uncertain. Trimming cost V 4 bases and J 5 bases, with 14 bases left between them. The V gene's germline CDR1 is LNHDA and CDR2 SQIVND (reference sequence). CDR3 length: 14 residues. CDR3 DNA sequence: TGTGCCAGTAGTAGTCGGGGATTATATACTGAAGCTTTCTTT. It translates to CASSSRGLYTEAFF.

The chain is built from TRBV9 and TRBJ2-7, with 10 bases aligning to TRBD1. With V trimmed by 1 base and J by 6 bases, 4 bases remained unmatched. The CDR3 covers 14 residues. The germline CDR1 and CDR2 sequences are SGDLS and YYNGEE. The CDR3, as DNA: TGTGCCAGCAGCGTAACAGGACAGGGGGGCGAGCAGTACTTC. Translated, it gives CASSVTGQGGEQYF.

The chain has TRBV7-3 and TRBJ2-3; D possibly corresponds to TRBD2 (5 bases). V lost 2 bases and J lost 5, with 11 bases in between. In germline, CDR1 is SGHTA, CDR2 FQGTGA. The CDR3 spans 14 residues. The CDR3 bases are TGTGCCAGCAGCTTACAGTCTAGCCAAGATACGCAGTATTTT. Its protein product is CASSLQSSQDTQYF.

This chain connects TRBV3-1 (or the pseudogene TRBV3-2) to TRBJ1-1; 7 positions match TRBD1. J lost 0 bases, V lost 0 bases, and 7 bases had no gene match. The CDR3 is 17 residues long. Germline V gene data show CDR1 as LGHDT and CDR2 as YNNKEL (reference sequence). CDR3: CASSQDRTGPMNTEAFF. DNA of the CDR3: TGTGCCAGCAGCCAAGACCGGACAGGCCCCATGAACACTGAAGCTTTCTTT.

As DNA, the CDR3 is TGTGCCAGCAGTCTTGACCCGGGGCCCGGGGAGCTGTTTTTT. Encoded protein: CASSLDPGPGELFF. The chain has TRBV2 and TRBJ2-2; possibly TRBD1 or TRBD2 for D (5 bases each). CDR3 length: 14 residues. V was trimmed by 5 bases and J by 6 bases, leaving 13 bases between them. Per the germline V gene, CDR1 is SNHLY and CDR2 is FYNNEI.

This chain uses TRBV3-1 (or the pseudogene TRBV3-2) with TRBJ2-1; 11 positions match TRBD2. The trim removed 1 base at V and 8 bases at J, leaving 13 bases unmatched. Germline V CDR1 and CDR2: LGHDT, YNNKEL (reference sequence). This CDR3 contains 18 residues. This chain's CDR3 is CASSQVRIAGGPGDEQFF. CDR3 nucleotide sequence: TGTGCCAGCAGCCAAGTAAGAATAGCGGGAGGGCCCGGGGATGAGCAGTTCTTC.

The V and J genes are TRBV7-9 and TRBJ1-6; D perhaps matches TRBD1 (6 bases). This CDR3 region has 13 residues. The V gene lost 2 bases and the J gene lost 8 bases, with 7 bases spanning the gap. Germline V gene data show CDR1 as SEHNR and CDR2 as FQNEAQ (reference sequence). CDR3 residues: CASSLNRDSPLHF. DNA of the CDR3: TGTGCCAGCAGCTTAAACAGGGATTCACCCCTCCACTTT.

The genes are TRBV12-3 or TRBV12-4 and TRBJ2-1, with D hard to call. Trimming stripped 0 bases from V and 7 bases from J, with 7 bases between. The CDR3 sequence is 13 residues long. CDR3 in DNA: TGTGCCAGCAGTTTAGCCGGGTCTAATGAGCAGTTCTTC. Translated: CASSLAGSNEQFF.

In its sample, this clone was seen once. V and J are TRBV19 and TRBJ1-2, with TRBD1 as a possible D gene (5 bases). The CDR3 runs to 17 residues. Germline V gene data show CDR1 as LNHDA and CDR2 as SQIVND (reference sequence). The ends were cut back, 2 bases at V and 5 bases at J, with 21 bases in the middle. The CDR3 reads CASSIRPFDSGKYGYTF. As DNA, the CDR3 is TGTGCCAGTAGTATAAGGCCCTTTGACAGTGGGAAGTATGGCTACACCTTC.

This rearrangement joins TRBV9 to TRBJ1-5, with TRBD1 identical over 7 bases. V gave up 4 bases and J gave up 6 bases; unmatched junction bases: 4. Germline V gene sequence: CDR1 SGDLS, CDR2 YYNGEE. The CDR3 is 13 residues long. In DNA, the CDR3 is TGTGCCAGCAGCCCTACAGGGGTTCAGCCCCAGCATTTT. Translating it yields CASSPTGVQPQHF.